This T cell receptor beta chain was sequenced for a study of PD-1 blockade in mismatch repair-deficient tumors. On the study more broadly: All were previously treated, progressing patients with about 11 mismatch repair-deficient cancer types.

TCRdb's table, derived via immunoSEQ multiplex PCR, lists solely in-frame clones and lacks some. The sample has under 150,000 clones, around 86% seen once. Comment on this clone: Its antigen is unidentified.

With V trimmed by 1 base and J by 2 bases, 5 bases remained unmatched. This CDR3 comprises 16 residues. Germline values: CDR1 MNHNS, CDR2 SASEGT. Points from the study as a whole: Rapid post-treatment expansion, then contraction, generally preceding radiologic response, marked tumor-resident clones.

PCR or immunohistochemistry showed mismatch repair deficiency in every enrolled patient. TCRs were sequenced from a few patients responding to pembrolizumab. Here the sequenced sample was peripheral blood, taken 44 weeks after starting pembrolizumab. The TCR comes from an adult with mismatch repair-deficient cancer. This chain joins TRBV6-1 and TRBJ2-1; 7 bases are a match to TRBD1. CDR3 bases: TGTGCCAGCAGTGAAGAAGTTGACAGGGCCTACAATGAGCAGTTCTTC. This sequence encodes CASSEEVDRAYNEQFF.